This TCR beta chain was profiled in a study of OX40 agonist ivuxolimab in advanced cancers. Points from the study as a whole: Clonal expansion in partial responders at 0.1-3.0 mg/kg ranked among the lowest. More expanded clones were seen, on average, in CD8+ T cells than in CD4+.

About this clone: Its antigen is still unknown.

Trimming removed 4 bases at V and 0 bases at J, with 11 bases between. CDR1 and CDR2 from the germline V gene are SGHKS and YYEKEE (reference sequence). The CDR3 length is 15 residues. The assay was immunoSEQ multiplex PCR, and TCRdb's table has in-frame clones only and misses some. The profile covers 60,000 or so clones, with just over 85% appearing a single time and 0.85% to 0.95% taken by the ten largest. Patients with a history of autoimmune disease or on systemic immunosuppression were excluded. The sampling schedule covered blood at baseline, cycle 4 day 1, and cycle 7 day 1. The input for sequencing was CD4+ or CD8+ T cells sorted from blood, taken in a trial of the OX40 agonist ivuxolimab. The TCR was taken from an adult with an advanced solid tumor such as melanoma, head and neck, liver or kidney cancer. The V and J genes are TRBV5-5 and TRBJ2-1; the D call may be TRBD1 or TRBD2 (5 bases each). The CDR3 nucleotides are TGTGCCAGCAGCCCCGGGACCTCCTCCTACAATGAGCAGTTCTTC. Amino acid sequence: CASSPGTSSYNEQFF.